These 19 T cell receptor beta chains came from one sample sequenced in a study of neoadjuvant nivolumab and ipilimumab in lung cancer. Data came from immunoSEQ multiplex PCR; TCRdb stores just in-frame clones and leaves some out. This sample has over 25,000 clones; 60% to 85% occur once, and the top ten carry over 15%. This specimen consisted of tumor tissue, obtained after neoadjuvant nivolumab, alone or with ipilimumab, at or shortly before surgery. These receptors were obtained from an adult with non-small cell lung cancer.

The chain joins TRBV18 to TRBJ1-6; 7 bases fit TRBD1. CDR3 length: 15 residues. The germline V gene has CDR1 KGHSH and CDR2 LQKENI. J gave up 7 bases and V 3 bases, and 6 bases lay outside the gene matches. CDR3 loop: CASSPYGTVNSPLHF. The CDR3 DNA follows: TGTGCCAGCTCACCGTACGGGACAGTCAATTCACCCCTCCACTTT.

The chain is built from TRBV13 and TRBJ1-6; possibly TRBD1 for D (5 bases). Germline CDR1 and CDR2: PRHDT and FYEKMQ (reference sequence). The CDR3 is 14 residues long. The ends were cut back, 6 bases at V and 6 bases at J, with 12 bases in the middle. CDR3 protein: CASSDAGSNSPLHF. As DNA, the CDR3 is TGTGCCAGCAGTGACGCAGGGTCTAATTCACCCCTCCACTTT.

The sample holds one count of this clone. The CDR3 reads CASSLGQGGRNEQFF. CDR3 DNA sequence: TGTGCCAGCAGCCTTGGACAGGGGGGTCGCAATGAGCAGTTCTTC. This rearrangement joins TRBV6-6 to TRBJ2-1, with 10 bases fitting TRBD1. Germline assignment: CDR1 MNHNY and CDR2 SVGAGI (reference sequence). CDR3 length equals 15 residues. Unmatched junction bases numbered 8, after V lost 6 bases and J lost 6 bases.

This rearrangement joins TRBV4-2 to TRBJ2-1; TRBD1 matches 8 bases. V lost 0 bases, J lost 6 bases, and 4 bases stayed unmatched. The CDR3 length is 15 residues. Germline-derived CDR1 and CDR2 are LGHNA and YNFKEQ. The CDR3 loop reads CASSQEGTGGNEQFF. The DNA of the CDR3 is TGTGCCAGCAGCCAAGAAGGAACAGGGGGCAATGAGCAGTTCTTC.

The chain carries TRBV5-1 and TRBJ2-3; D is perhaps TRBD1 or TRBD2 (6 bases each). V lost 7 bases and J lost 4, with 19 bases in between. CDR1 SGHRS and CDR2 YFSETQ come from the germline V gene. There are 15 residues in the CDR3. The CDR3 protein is CASSAGGDEADTQYF. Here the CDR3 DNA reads TGCGCCAGCTCGGCCGGGGGCGATGAAGCAGATACGCAGTATTTT.

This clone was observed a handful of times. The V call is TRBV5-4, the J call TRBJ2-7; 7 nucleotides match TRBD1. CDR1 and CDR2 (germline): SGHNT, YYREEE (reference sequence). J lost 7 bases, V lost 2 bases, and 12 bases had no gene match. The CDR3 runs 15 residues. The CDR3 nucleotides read TGTGCCAGCAGCTTTTGGGACAGAAGGGAGATGGAGCAGTACTTC. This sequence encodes CASSFWDRREMEQYF.

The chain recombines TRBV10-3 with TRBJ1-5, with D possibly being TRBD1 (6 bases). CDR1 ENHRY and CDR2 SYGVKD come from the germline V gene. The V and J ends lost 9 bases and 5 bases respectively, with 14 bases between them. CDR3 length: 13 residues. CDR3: CAMSQGRDQPQHF. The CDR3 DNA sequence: TGTGCCATGTCACAGGGAAGGGATCAGCCCCAGCATTTT.

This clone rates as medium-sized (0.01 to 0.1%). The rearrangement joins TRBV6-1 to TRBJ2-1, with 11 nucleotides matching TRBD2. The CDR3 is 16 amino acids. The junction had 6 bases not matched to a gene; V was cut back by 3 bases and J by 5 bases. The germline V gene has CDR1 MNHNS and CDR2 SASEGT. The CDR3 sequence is CASSDPSGGFHNEQFF. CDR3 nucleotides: TGTGCCAGCAGTGACCCTAGCGGGGGGTTCCACAATGAGCAGTTCTTC.

The CDR3 bases are TGTGCCAGCACAGGAGCGGACAGCTTTACCGGGGAGCTGTTTTTT. It codes for CASTGADSFTGELFF. The chain links TRBV6-5 to TRBJ2-2; tentative D call: TRBD1 (6 bases). This CDR3 comprises 15 residues. Deletions cut 7 bases from V and 5 bases from J, with 17 bases between. The germline V gene has CDR1 MNHEY and CDR2 SVGAGI.

The CDR3 DNA reads TGTGCCTGGACAGCTAGCGGGGGGTCCACAGATACGCAGTATTTT. This codes for CAWTASGGSTDTQYF. V gene TRBV30 combines with J gene TRBJ2-3, with 11 bases that match TRBD2. Germline V gene sequence: CDR1 GTSNPN, CDR2 SVGIG (reference sequence). This CDR3 spans 15 amino acids. V shed 4 bases and J 2 bases; nucleotides not matched to a gene: 5. Combining the CDR3 with reference TRBV30 and TRBJ2-3 gives the whole variable domain SQTIHQWPATLVQPVGSPLSLECTVEGTSNPNLYWYRQAAGRGLQLLFYSVGIGQISSEVPQNLSASRPQDRQFILSSKKLLLSDSGFYLCAWTASGGSTDTQYFGPGTRLTVL.

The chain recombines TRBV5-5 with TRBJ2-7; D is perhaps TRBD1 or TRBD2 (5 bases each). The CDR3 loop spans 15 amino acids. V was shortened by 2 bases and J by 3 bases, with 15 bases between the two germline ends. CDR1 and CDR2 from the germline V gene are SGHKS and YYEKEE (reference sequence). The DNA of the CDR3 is TGTGCCAGCAGCTTCTCGACAGAGGGTAGCTACGAGCAGTACTTC. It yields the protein CASSFSTEGSYEQYF. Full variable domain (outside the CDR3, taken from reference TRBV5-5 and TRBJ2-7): DAGVTQSPTHLIKTRGQQVTLRCSPISGHKSVSWYQQVLGQGPQFIFQYYEKEERGRGNFPDRFSARQFPNYSSELNVNALLLGDSALYLCASSFSTEGSYEQYFGPGTRLTVT.

CDR3 in DNA: TGTGCCAGCAGCGGCCTTGTGGGGGGGAAATACGAGCAGTACTTC. Translated: CASSGLVGGKYEQYF. The rearrangement joins TRBV11-1 to TRBJ2-7; 7 bases are a match to TRBD2. This CDR3 has 15 amino acids. V shed 5 bases, J shed 4 bases, and the junction held 11 bases outside the gene matches. Germline V gives CDR1 SGHAT, CDR2 FQDESV (reference sequence).

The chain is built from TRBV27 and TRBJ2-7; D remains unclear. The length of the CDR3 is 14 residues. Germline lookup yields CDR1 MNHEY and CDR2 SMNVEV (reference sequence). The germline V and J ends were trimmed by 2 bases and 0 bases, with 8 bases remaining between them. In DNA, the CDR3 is TGTGCCAGCAGTTTAGAGCCAGGCTCCTACGAGCAGTACTTC. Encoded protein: CASSLEPGSYEQYF.

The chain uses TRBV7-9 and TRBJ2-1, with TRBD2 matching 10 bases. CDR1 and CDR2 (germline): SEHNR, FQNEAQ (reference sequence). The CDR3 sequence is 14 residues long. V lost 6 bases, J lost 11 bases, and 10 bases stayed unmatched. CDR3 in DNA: TGTGCCAGCAGGCCTACTAGCGGGGTGCCAAAGCAGTTCTTC. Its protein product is CASRPTSGVPKQFF.

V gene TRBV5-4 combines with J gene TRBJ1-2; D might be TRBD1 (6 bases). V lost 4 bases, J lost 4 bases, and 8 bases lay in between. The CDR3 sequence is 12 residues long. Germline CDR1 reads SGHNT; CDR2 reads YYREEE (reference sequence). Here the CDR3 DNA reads TGTGCCAGCAGCATGGACAGCTATGGCTACACCTTC. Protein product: CASSMDSYGYTF.

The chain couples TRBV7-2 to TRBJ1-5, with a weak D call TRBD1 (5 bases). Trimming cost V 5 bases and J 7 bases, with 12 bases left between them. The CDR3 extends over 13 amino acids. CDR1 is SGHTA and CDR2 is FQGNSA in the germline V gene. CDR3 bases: TGTGCCAGCAGCCCCCAGGGAGGGCAGCCCCAGCATTTT. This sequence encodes CASSPQGGQPQHF.

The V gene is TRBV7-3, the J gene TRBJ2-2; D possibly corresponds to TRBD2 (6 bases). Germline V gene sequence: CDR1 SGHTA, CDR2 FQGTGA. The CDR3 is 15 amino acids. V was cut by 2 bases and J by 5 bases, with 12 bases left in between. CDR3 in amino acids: CASSLVEGRTGELFF. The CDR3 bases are TGTGCCAGCAGCTTAGTAGAGGGGAGGACCGGGGAGCTGTTTTTT.

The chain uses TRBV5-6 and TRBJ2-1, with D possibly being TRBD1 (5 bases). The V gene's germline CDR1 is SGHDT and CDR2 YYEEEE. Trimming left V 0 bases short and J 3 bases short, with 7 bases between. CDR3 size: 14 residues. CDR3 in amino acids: CASSLGQYYNEQFF. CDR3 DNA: TGTGCCAGCAGCTTGGGACAGTACTACAATGAGCAGTTCTTC.

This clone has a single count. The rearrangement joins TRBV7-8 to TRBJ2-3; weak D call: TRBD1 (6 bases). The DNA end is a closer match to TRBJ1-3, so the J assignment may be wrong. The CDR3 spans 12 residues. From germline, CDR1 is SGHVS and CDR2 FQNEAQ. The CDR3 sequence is CASSFRDNDIYF. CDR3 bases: TGTGCCAGCAGCTTCCGGGACAACGACATATATTTT.